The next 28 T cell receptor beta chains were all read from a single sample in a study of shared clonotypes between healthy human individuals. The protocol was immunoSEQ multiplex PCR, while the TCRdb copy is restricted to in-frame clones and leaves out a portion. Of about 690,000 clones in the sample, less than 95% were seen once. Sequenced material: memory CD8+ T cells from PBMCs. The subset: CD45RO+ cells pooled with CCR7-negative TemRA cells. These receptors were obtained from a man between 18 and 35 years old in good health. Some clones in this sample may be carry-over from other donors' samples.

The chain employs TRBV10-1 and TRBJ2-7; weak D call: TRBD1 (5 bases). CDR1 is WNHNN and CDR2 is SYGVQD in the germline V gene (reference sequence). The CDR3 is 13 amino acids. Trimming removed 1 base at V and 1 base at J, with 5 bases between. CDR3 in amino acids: CASSEYRSYEQYF. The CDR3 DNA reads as TGCGCCAGCAGTGAGTACAGGTCCTACGAGCAGTACTTC.

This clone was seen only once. The DNA of the CDR3 is TGTGCCACCAGCGCCCGGACAGGGAGCAACTACGAGCAGTACTTC. Its translation: CATSARTGSNYEQYF. The chain combines TRBV15 with TRBJ2-7, with 8 bases lining up with TRBD1. Trimming cost V 5 bases and J 3 bases; bases outside gene matches: 9. CDR1 is LNHNV and CDR2 is YYDKDF in the germline V gene (reference sequence). CDR3 length: 15 residues. The whole variable domain, filled in from reference TRBV15 and TRBJ2-7, reads DAMVIQNPRYQVTQFGKPVTLSCSQTLNHNVMYWYQQKSSQAPKLLFHYYDKDFNNEADTPDNFQSRRPNTSFCFLDIRSPGLGDTAMYLCATSARTGSNYEQYFGPGTRLTVT.

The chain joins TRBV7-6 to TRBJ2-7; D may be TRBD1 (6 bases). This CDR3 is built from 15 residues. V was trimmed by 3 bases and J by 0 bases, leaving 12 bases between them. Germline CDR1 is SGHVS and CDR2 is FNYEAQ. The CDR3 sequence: CASSFPEGHSYEQYF. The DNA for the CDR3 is TGTGCCAGCAGCTTCCCCGAGGGACACTCCTACGAGCAGTACTTC.

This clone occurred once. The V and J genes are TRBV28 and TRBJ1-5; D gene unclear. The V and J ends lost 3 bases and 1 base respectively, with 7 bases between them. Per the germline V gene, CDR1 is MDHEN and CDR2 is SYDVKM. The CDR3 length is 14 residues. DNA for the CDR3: TGTGCCAGCAGTTTCCGCGGAAGCAATCAGCCCCAGCATTTT. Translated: CASSFRGSNQPQHF.

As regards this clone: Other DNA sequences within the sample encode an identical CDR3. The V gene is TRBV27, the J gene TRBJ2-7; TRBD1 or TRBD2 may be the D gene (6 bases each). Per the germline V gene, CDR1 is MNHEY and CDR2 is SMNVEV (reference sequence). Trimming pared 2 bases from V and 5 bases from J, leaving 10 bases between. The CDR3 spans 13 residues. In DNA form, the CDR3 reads TGTGCCAGCAGTTTACAGGGGAGGAACGAGCAGTACTTC. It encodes CASSLQGRNEQYF.

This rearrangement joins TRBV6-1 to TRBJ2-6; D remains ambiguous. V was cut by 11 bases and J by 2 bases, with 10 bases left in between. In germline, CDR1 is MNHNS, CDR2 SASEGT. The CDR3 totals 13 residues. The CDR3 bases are TGTGCCGGCCGACAACCTGGGGCCAACGTCCTGACTTTC. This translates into CAGRQPGANVLTF.

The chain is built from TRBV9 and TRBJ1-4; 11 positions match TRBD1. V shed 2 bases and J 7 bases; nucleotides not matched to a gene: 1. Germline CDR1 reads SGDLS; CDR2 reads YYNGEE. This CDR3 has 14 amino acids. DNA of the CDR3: TGTGCCAGCAGCGTCGGGACAGGGGGTGAAAAACTGTTTTTT. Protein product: CASSVGTGGEKLFF.

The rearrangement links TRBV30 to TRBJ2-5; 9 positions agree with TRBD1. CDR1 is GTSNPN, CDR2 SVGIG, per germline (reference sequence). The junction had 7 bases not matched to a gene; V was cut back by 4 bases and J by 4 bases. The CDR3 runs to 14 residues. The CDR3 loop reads CAWNIQGARETQYF. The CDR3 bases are TGTGCCTGGAATATACAGGGGGCTCGAGAGACCCAGTACTTC.

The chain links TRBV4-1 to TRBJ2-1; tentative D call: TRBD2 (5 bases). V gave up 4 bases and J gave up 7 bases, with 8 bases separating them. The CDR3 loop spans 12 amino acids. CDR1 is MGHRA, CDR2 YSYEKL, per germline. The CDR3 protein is CASSRTGNEQFF. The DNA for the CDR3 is TGCGCCAGCAGCCGGACTGGTAATGAGCAGTTCTTC.

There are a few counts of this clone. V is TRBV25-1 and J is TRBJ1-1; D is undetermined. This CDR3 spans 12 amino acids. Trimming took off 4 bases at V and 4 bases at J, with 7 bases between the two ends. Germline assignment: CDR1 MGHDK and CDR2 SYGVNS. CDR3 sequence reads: CASSGLGTEAFF. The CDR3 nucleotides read TGTGCCAGCAGTGGCCTAGGCACTGAAGCTTTCTTT.

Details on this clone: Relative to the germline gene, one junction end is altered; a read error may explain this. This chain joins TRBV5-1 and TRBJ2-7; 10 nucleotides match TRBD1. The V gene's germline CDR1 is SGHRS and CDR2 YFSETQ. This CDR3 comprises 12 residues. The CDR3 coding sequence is TGCGCCAGCAGCTCACCGACGGGACAGGGGAGCTTC. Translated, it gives CASSSPTGQGSF.

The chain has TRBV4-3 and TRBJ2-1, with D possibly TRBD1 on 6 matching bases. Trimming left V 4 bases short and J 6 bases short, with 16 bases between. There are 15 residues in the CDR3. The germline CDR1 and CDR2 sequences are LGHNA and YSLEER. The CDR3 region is CASSLNRDSGNEQFF. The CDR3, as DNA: TGCGCCAGCAGCCTCAACAGGGATTCGGGCAATGAGCAGTTCTTC.

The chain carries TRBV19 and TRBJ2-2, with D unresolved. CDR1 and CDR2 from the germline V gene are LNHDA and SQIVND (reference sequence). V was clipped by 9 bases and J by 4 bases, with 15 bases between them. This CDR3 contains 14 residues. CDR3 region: CASTLSWGTGELFF. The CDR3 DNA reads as TGTGCCAGCACACTATCATGGGGCACCGGGGAGCTGTTTTTT. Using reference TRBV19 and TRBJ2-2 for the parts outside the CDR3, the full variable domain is DGGITQSPKYLFRKEGQNVTLSCEQNLNHDAMYWYRQDPGQGLRLIYYSQIVNDFQKGDIAEGYSVSREKKESFPLTVTSAQKNPTAFYLCASTLSWGTGELFFGEGSRLTVL.

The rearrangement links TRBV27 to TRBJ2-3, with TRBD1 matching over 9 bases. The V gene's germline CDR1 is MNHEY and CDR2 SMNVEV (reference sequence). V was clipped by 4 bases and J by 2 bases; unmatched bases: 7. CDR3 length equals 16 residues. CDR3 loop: CASSWDRVKNTDTQYF. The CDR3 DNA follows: TGTGCCAGCAGTTGGGACAGGGTTAAGAACACAGATACGCAGTATTTT.

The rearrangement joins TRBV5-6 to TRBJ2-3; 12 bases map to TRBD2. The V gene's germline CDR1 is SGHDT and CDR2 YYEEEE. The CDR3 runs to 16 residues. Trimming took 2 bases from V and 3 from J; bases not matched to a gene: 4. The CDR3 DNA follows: TGTGCCAGCAGCTTACTAGCGGGAGGTCTTACAGATACGCAGTATTTT. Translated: CASSLLAGGLTDTQYF. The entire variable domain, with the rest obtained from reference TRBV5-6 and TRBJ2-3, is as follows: DAGVTQSPTHLIKTRGQQVTLRCSPKSGHDTVSWYQQALGQGPQFIFQYYEEEERQRGNFPDRFSGHQFPNYSSELNVNALLLGDSALYLCASSLLAGGLTDTQYFGPGTRLTVL.

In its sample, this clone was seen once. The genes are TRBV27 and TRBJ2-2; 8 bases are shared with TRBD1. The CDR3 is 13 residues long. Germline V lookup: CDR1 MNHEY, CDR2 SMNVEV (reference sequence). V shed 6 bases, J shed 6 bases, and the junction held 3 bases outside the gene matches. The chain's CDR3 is CASSDRGPGELFF. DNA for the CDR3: TGTGCCAGCAGCGACAGGGGTCCCGGGGAGCTGTTTTTT.

The CDR3 sequence: CASSPEGPNTEAFF. The CDR3, as DNA: TGTGCCAGCAGTCCTGAGGGGCCGAACACTGAAGCTTTCTTT. This chain joins TRBV2 and TRBJ1-1; TRBD1 is a possible D gene (5 bases). The CDR3 spans 14 residues. Germline-derived CDR1 and CDR2 are SNHLY and FYNNEI. V lost 5 bases and J lost 1, with 11 bases in between.

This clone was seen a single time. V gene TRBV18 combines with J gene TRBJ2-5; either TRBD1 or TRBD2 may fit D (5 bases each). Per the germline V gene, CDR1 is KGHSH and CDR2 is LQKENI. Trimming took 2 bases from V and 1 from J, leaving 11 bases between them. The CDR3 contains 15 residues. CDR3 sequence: CASSPGGAPQETQYF. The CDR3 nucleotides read TGTGCCAGCTCACCAGGGGGAGCCCCCCAAGAGACCCAGTACTTC.

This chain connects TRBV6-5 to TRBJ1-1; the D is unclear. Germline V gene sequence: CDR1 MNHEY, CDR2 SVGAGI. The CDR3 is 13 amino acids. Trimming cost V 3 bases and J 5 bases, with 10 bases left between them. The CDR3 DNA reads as TGTGCCAGCAGTTATGGGGTGGTAACTGAAGCTTTCTTT. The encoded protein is CASSYGVVTEAFF.

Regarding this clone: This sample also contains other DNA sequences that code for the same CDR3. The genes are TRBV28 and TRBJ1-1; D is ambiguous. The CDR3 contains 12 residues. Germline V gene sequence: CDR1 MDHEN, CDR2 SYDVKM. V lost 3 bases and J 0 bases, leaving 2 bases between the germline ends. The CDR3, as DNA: TGTGCCAGCAGTTTCGTGAACACTGAAGCTTTCTTT. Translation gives CASSFVNTEAFF.

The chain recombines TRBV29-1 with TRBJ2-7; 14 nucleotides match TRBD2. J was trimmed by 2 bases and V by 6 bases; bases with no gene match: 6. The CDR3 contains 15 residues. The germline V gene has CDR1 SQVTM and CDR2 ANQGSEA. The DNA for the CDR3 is TGCAGCGTGGAGGGACTAGCGGGAGTTCCCTACGAGCAGTACTTC. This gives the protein CSVEGLAGVPYEQYF.

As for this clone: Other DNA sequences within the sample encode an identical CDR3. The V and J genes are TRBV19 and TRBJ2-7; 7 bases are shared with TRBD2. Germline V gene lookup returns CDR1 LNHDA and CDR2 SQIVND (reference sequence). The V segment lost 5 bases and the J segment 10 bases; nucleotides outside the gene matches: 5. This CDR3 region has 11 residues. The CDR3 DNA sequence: TGTGCCAGTAGTCCCGGACTAGGCCAGTACTTC. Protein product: CASSPGLGQYF.

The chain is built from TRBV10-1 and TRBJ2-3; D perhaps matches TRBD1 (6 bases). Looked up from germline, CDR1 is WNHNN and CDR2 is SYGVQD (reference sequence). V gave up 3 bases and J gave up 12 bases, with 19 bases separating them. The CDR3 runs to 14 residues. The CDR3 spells CASSEFTGSPAQYF. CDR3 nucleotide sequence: TGCGCCAGCAGTGAATTTACAGGGTCCCCTGCACAGTATTTT.

CDR3 amino acids: CASSVLLRGPQDNEQFF. CDR3 DNA: TGTGCCAGCAGTGTCCTTCTCAGGGGGCCTCAAGATAATGAGCAGTTCTTC. The gene calls are TRBV28 and TRBJ2-1; 8 nucleotides agree with TRBD1. The length of the CDR3 is 17 residues. V was clipped by 5 bases and J by 7 bases; unmatched bases: 16. The V gene's germline CDR1 is MDHEN and CDR2 SYDVKM.

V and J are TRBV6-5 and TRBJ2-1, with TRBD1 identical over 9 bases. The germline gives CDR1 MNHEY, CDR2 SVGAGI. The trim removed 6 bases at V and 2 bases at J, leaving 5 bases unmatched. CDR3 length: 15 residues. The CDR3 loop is CASRAGQGPYNEQFF. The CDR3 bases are TGTGCCAGCAGAGCGGGACAGGGCCCCTACAATGAGCAGTTCTTC.

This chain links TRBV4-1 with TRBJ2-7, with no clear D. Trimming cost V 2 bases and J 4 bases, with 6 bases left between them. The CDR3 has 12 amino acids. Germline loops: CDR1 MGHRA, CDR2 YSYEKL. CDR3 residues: CASSQSSYEQYF. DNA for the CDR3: TGCGCCAGCAGCCAATCTTCGTACGAGCAGTACTTC.

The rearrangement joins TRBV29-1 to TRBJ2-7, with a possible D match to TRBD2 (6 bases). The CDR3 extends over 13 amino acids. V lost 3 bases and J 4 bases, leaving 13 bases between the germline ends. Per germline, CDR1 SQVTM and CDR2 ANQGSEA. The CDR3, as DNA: TGCAGCGTTGAGGGGGGACGGCAATACGAGCAGTACTTC. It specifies CSVEGGRQYEQYF.

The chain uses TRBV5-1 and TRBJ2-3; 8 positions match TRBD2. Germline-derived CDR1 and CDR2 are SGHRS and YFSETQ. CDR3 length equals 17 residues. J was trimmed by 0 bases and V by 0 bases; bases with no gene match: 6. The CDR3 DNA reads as TGCGCCAGCAGCTTGGACTTAGCGGGGCTTAGCACAGATACGCAGTATTTT. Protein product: CASSLDLAGLSTDTQYF.